Listed below are T cell receptor beta chains from one sample, sequenced in a study of T cell responses to AZD1222 COVID-19 vaccine. Some clones are missing from TCRdb's copy, which holds only in-frame ones; the method was immunoSEQ multiplex PCR. Here the sample spans some 120,000 clones, around 90% being singletons. Sequenced here: peripheral blood, sampled on day 0 of AZD1222 vaccination. The receptors were sampled from an adult in good health. CDR3s include the opening cysteine and the closing phenylalanine or tryptophan. A D gene is named only where the DNA matches it firmly. Size is stated for part of the rows, as once, few or many counts, or as a class when the clone is expanded.

d_gene: NA; v_gene: TRBV19; j_gene: TRBJ1-5; abundance: NA; CDR3aa: CASKLGQDSNQPQHF; CDR3nt: TGTGCCAGTAAGCTGGGACAAGATAGCAATCAGCCCCAGCATTTT
d_gene: TRBD2; v_gene: TRBV27; j_gene: TRBJ2-1; abundance: NA; CDR3aa: CASNPPRGEGVAGYNEQFF; CDR3nt: TGTGCCAGCAACCCCCCCCGGGGGGAGGGAGTGGCGGGGTACAATGAGCAGTTCTTC
d_gene: NA; v_gene: TRBV6-2/TRBV6-3; j_gene: TRBJ1-1; abundance: NA; CDR3aa: CASSYRETRPNTEAFF; CDR3nt: TGTGCCAGCAGTTACCGGGAGACCAGACCCAACACTGAAGCTTTCTTT
d_gene: NA; v_gene: TRBV27; j_gene: TRBJ2-7; abundance: NA; CDR3aa: CASRGMGVPYEQYF; CDR3nt: TGTGCCAGCAGGGGAATGGGGGTCCCCTACGAGCAGTACTTC
d_gene: TRBD1; v_gene: TRBV12-3/TRBV12-4; j_gene: TRBJ2-7; abundance: NA; CDR3aa: CASTLGDSYEQYF; CDR3nt: TGTGCCAGCACCTTAGGGGACAGCTACGAGCAGTACTTC
d_gene: NA; v_gene: TRBV6-5; j_gene: TRBJ2-1; abundance: NA; CDR3aa: CAHTRGPLNNEQFF; CDR3nt: TGTGCTCACACACGGGGGCCCCTTAACAATGAGCAGTTCTTC
d_gene: NA; v_gene: TRBV9; j_gene: TRBJ2-1; abundance: NA; CDR3aa: CASSPPASWVAYNEQFF; CDR3nt: TGTGCCAGCAGCCCCCCGGCTAGCTGGGTGGCCTACAATGAGCAGTTCTTC
d_gene: TRBD1; v_gene: TRBV2; j_gene: TRBJ1-2; abundance: NA; CDR3aa: CASSRQGSSGYTF; CDR3nt: TGTGCCAGCAGTAGACAGGGGTCGAGTGGCTACACCTTC
d_gene: NA; v_gene: TRBV9; j_gene: TRBJ1-3; abundance: NA; CDR3aa: CASSLKVGPVSGNTIYF; CDR3nt: TGTGCCAGCAGCCTGAAGGTCGGGCCAGTCTCTGGAAACACCATATATTTT
d_gene: TRBD2; v_gene: TRBV4-3; j_gene: TRBJ2-7; abundance: NA; CDR3aa: CASSRGTSGSGTTEQYF; CDR3nt: TGCGCCAGCAGCCGAGGGACTAGCGGGAGCGGGACTACCGAGCAGTACTTC
d_gene: NA; v_gene: TRBV12-3/TRBV12-4; j_gene: TRBJ1-1; abundance: NA; CDR3aa: CASRIGPQAFF; CDR3nt: TGTGCCAGCAGGATAGGCCCACAAGCTTTCTTT
d_gene: NA; v_gene: TRBV7-7; j_gene: TRBJ2-5; abundance: NA; CDR3aa: CASSPGVAGQETQYF; CDR3nt: TGTGCCAGCAGCCCCGGAGTGGCGGGGCAAGAGACCCAGTACTTC
d_gene: NA; v_gene: TRBV15; j_gene: TRBJ1-6; abundance: NA; CDR3aa: CATSGRGTGSPLHF; CDR3nt: TGTGCCACCAGCGGCCGAGGAACGGGTTCACCCCTCCACTTT
d_gene: NA; v_gene: TRBV18; j_gene: TRBJ1-2; abundance: NA; CDR3aa: CASSPRTIGVNYGYTF; CDR3nt: TGTGCCAGCTCACCGAGGACAATAGGTGTCAACTATGGCTACACCTTC
d_gene: TRBD1; v_gene: TRBV5-1; j_gene: TRBJ2-7; abundance: NA; CDR3aa: CASRQGQSSYEQYF; CDR3nt: TGCGCCAGCAGGCAGGGACAGAGCTCCTACGAGCAGTACTTC
d_gene: TRBD1; v_gene: TRBV18; j_gene: TRBJ1-2; abundance: once; CDR3aa: CASSPGGQGEGYTF; CDR3nt: TGTGCCAGCTCACCCGGAGGACAGGGAGAAGGCTACACCTTC
d_gene: NA; v_gene: TRBV7-6; j_gene: TRBJ2-3; abundance: NA; CDR3aa: CASSLDAPRLPSTDTQYF; CDR3nt: TGTGCCAGCAGCTTAGACGCACCCCGTTTACCTAGCACAGATACGCAGTATTTT
d_gene: NA; v_gene: TRBV5-5; j_gene: TRBJ1-2; abundance: NA; CDR3aa: CASSPEGGNHIAF; CDR3nt: TGTGCCAGCAGCCCCGAGGGGGGGAATCACATAGCCTTC
d_gene: TRBD2; v_gene: TRBV7-8; j_gene: TRBJ2-2; abundance: few; CDR3aa: CASSIQRRGLTRGTGELFF; CDR3nt: TGTGCCAGCAGCATACAAAGGAGGGGACTAACTCGCGGCACCGGGGAGCTGTTTTTT
d_gene: NA; v_gene: TRBV9; j_gene: TRBJ1-1; abundance: NA; CDR3aa: CASSGLGNTEAFF; CDR3nt: TGTGCCAGCAGCGGACTTGGGAACACTGAAGCTTTCTTT
d_gene: NA; v_gene: TRBV7-8; j_gene: TRBJ1-2; abundance: NA; CDR3aa: CASNPARGVPNYGYTF; CDR3nt: TGTGCCAGCAACCCCGCCCGGGGAGTTCCTAACTATGGCTACACCTTC
d_gene: TRBD1; v_gene: TRBV30; j_gene: TRBJ1-2; abundance: once; CDR3aa: CASTPGQYGYTF; CDR3nt: TGTGCCTCAACTCCGGGACAGTATGGCTACACCTTC
d_gene: TRBD2; v_gene: TRBV11-3; j_gene: TRBJ2-1; abundance: once; CDR3aa: CASSLGTSGYNEQFF; CDR3nt: TGTGCCAGCAGCTTGGGGACTAGCGGCTACAATGAGCAGTTCTTC
d_gene: NA; v_gene: TRBV6-4; j_gene: TRBJ1-2; abundance: NA; CDR3aa: CASSDYPTRGYTF; CDR3nt: TGTGCCAGCAGTGACTATCCTACCAGGGGCTACACCTTC
d_gene: TRBD1; v_gene: TRBV6-6; j_gene: TRBJ2-3; abundance: NA; CDR3aa: CASQMTGGRNTQYF; CDR3nt: TGTGCCAGCCAAATGACAGGGGGCAGGAATACGCAGTATTTT
d_gene: NA; v_gene: TRBV9; j_gene: TRBJ2-5; abundance: once; CDR3aa: CASSDSGPRETQYF; CDR3nt: TGTGCCAGCAGCGACTCCGGGCCCCGGGAGACCCAGTACTTC
d_gene: TRBD1; v_gene: TRBV27; j_gene: TRBJ2-1; abundance: NA; CDR3aa: CASSYAGTGYNEQFF; CDR3nt: TGTGCCAGCAGTTACGCCGGGACAGGCTACAATGAGCAGTTCTTC
d_gene: NA; v_gene: TRBV7-9; j_gene: TRBJ1-5; abundance: NA; CDR3aa: CASSASGRHQPQHF; CDR3nt: TGTGCCAGCAGCGCCTCAGGGCGGCATCAGCCCCAGCATTTT
d_gene: NA; v_gene: TRBV18; j_gene: TRBJ2-5; abundance: NA; CDR3aa: CASSPLAEVETQYF; CDR3nt: TGTGCCAGCTCACCACTAGCGGAGGTGGAGACCCAGTACTTC
d_gene: NA; v_gene: TRBV5-1; j_gene: TRBJ1-3; abundance: NA; CDR3aa: CASSFTGFSGNTIYF; CDR3nt: TGCGCCAGCAGCTTTACAGGGTTCTCTGGAAACACCATATATTTT
d_gene: NA; v_gene: TRBV11-2; j_gene: TRBJ2-7; abundance: once; CDR3aa: CASRPSGKWQYF; CDR3nt: TGTGCCAGCAGACCATCAGGGAAGTGGCAGTACTTC
d_gene: NA; v_gene: TRBV5-6; j_gene: TRBJ1-1; abundance: NA; CDR3aa: CASSLDGREAFF; CDR3nt: TGTGCCAGCAGCTTGGATGGACGGGAAGCTTTCTTT
d_gene: TRBD1; v_gene: TRBV5-4; j_gene: TRBJ1-2; abundance: NA; CDR3aa: CASSLGQLQGGFNYGYTF; CDR3nt: TGTGCCAGCAGCCTTGGTCAGTTACAGGGGGGGTTTAACTATGGCTACACCTTC
d_gene: TRBD2; v_gene: TRBV5-1; j_gene: TRBJ2-3; abundance: NA; CDR3aa: CASSFLAGADTQYF; CDR3nt: TGCGCCAGCAGCTTCCTAGCGGGAGCAGATACGCAGTATTTT
d_gene: NA; v_gene: TRBV5-8; j_gene: TRBJ2-1; abundance: NA; CDR3aa: CASTGPRAYNEQFF; CDR3nt: TGTGCCAGCACCGGCCCGCGGGCGTACAATGAGCAGTTCTTC
d_gene: NA; v_gene: TRBV6-5; j_gene: TRBJ2-1; abundance: NA; CDR3aa: CASSLQVSSYNEQFF; CDR3nt: TGTGCCAGCAGCCTCCAGGTCAGCTCCTACAATGAGCAGTTCTTC
d_gene: NA; v_gene: TRBV29-1; j_gene: TRBJ2-2; abundance: NA; CDR3aa: CSVEDRKTTGELFF; CDR3nt: TGCAGCGTTGAGGACAGAAAAACCACCGGGGAGCTGTTTTTT
d_gene: TRBD1; v_gene: TRBV7-9; j_gene: TRBJ1-2; abundance: once; CDR3aa: CASSSRQGGGANYGYTF; CDR3nt: TGTGCCAGCAGCTCCCGACAGGGTGGTGGGGCTAACTATGGCTACACCTTC
d_gene: NA; v_gene: TRBV29-1; j_gene: TRBJ1-1; abundance: NA; CDR3aa: CSVAGRMNTEAFF; CDR3nt: TGCAGCGTGGCCGGGCGGATGAACACTGAAGCTTTCTTT
d_gene: NA; v_gene: TRBV18; j_gene: TRBJ1-3; abundance: NA; CDR3aa: CASSPLDSTLGNTIYF; CDR3nt: TGTGCCAGCTCACCACTGGACAGTACGTTAGGAAACACCATATATTTT
d_gene: NA; v_gene: TRBV6-5; j_gene: TRBJ2-1; abundance: NA; CDR3aa: CASTSPGLRLNEQFF; CDR3nt: TGTGCCAGCACCTCCCCGGGACTGCGGCTGAATGAGCAGTTCTTC
d_gene: NA; v_gene: TRBV7-8; j_gene: TRBJ2-5; abundance: few; CDR3aa: CASSSVAPPQETQYF; CDR3nt: TGTGCCAGCAGCTCTGTAGCACCCCCTCAAGAGACCCAGTACTTC
d_gene: NA; v_gene: TRBV19; j_gene: TRBJ1-2; abundance: NA; CDR3aa: CASSPWEGPNYGYTF; CDR3nt: TGTGCCAGTAGTCCCTGGGAAGGGCCTAACTATGGCTACACCTTC
d_gene: NA; v_gene: TRBV18; j_gene: TRBJ1-1; abundance: few; CDR3aa: CASSLSGRNTEAFF; CDR3nt: TGTGCCAGCTCACTCTCGGGACGGAACACTGAAGCTTTCTTT
d_gene: NA; v_gene: TRBV9; j_gene: TRBJ2-1; abundance: NA; CDR3aa: CASSPGLSRQYRDEQFF; CDR3nt: TGTGCCAGCAGCCCCGGACTATCCCGACAATACCGGGATGAGCAGTTCTTC
d_gene: TRBD1; v_gene: TRBV3-1/TRBV3-2; j_gene: TRBJ1-1; abundance: NA; CDR3aa: CASSRDRVTEAFF; CDR3nt: TGTGCCAGCAGCCGCGACAGGGTCACTGAAGCTTTCTTT
d_gene: TRBD2; v_gene: TRBV7-9; j_gene: TRBJ2-7; abundance: NA; CDR3aa: CASSFSGSYEQYF; CDR3nt: TGTGCCAGCAGCTTCAGCGGGAGCTACGAGCAGTACTTC
d_gene: NA; v_gene: TRBV29-1; j_gene: TRBJ1-2; abundance: NA; CDR3aa: CSVEDSGGGYTF; CDR3nt: TGCAGCGTTGAAGACTCGGGAGGTGGCTACACCTTC
d_gene: NA; v_gene: TRBV4-3; j_gene: TRBJ1-1; abundance: NA; CDR3aa: CASSPSGTRTPEAFF; CDR3nt: TGCGCCAGCAGCCCTTCCGGGACAAGGACCCCTGAAGCTTTCTTT
d_gene: NA; v_gene: TRBV2; j_gene: TRBJ1-1; abundance: NA; CDR3aa: CASTVGISEAFF; CDR3nt: TGTGCCAGCACGGTGGGGATCAGTGAAGCTTTCTTT
d_gene: NA; v_gene: TRBV25-1; j_gene: TRBJ1-1; abundance: once; CDR3aa: CASSDLGSRAFF; CDR3nt: TGTGCCAGCAGTGATCTCGGGTCGAGGGCTTTCTTT
d_gene: NA; v_gene: TRBV28; j_gene: TRBJ2-3; abundance: once; CDR3aa: CASTSRWASGTDTQYF; CDR3nt: TGTGCCAGCACTTCCAGGTGGGCTAGCGGCACAGATACGCAGTATTTT
d_gene: NA; v_gene: TRBV10-3; j_gene: TRBJ1-1; abundance: NA; CDR3aa: CAISESRALNTEAFF; CDR3nt: TGTGCCATCAGTGAGTCGAGGGCGCTGAACACTGAAGCTTTCTTT
d_gene: TRBD2; v_gene: TRBV3-1/TRBV3-2; j_gene: TRBJ2-5; abundance: NA; CDR3aa: CASSPGLAGLGAQYF; CDR3nt: TGTGCCAGCAGCCCTGGACTAGCGGGGCTTGGGGCCCAGTACTTC
d_gene: TRBD1; v_gene: TRBV9; j_gene: TRBJ2-6; abundance: NA; CDR3aa: CASSARTGSGANVLTF; CDR3nt: TGTGCCAGCAGCGCCCGGACAGGATCTGGGGCCAACGTCCTGACTTTC
d_gene: NA; v_gene: TRBV7-2; j_gene: TRBJ2-7; abundance: NA; CDR3aa: CASSLGNWPVTTYEQYF; CDR3nt: TGTGCCAGCAGCTTAGGGAATTGGCCCGTTACAACCTACGAGCAGTACTTC
d_gene: NA; v_gene: TRBV19; j_gene: TRBJ2-2; abundance: NA; CDR3aa: CASSGTPNTGELFF; CDR3nt: TGTGCCAGTAGCGGGACCCCGAACACCGGGGAGCTGTTTTTT
d_gene: NA; v_gene: TRBV7-8; j_gene: TRBJ1-1; abundance: few; CDR3aa: CASSAIRVGTEAFF; CDR3nt: TGTGCCAGCAGCGCAATTCGGGTCGGCACTGAAGCTTTCTTT
d_gene: TRBD1; v_gene: TRBV20-1; j_gene: TRBJ2-1; abundance: NA; CDR3aa: CSGQGYNEQFF; CDR3nt: TGCAGCGGACAGGGTTACAATGAGCAGTTCTTC
d_gene: NA; v_gene: TRBV5-5; j_gene: TRBJ2-6; abundance: few; CDR3aa: CASSLRLSAYHSGANVLTF; CDR3nt: TGTGCCAGCAGCTTGAGGCTCAGCGCTTACCACTCTGGGGCCAACGTCCTGACTTTC